Shown below are 8 T cell receptor beta chains from a single sample sequenced in a study of patients and donors after allogeneic stem cell transplantation. TCRdb called the RT-PCR reads again in MiXCR, with one record for every CDR3 protein. The sample yields about a million distinct CDR3 sequences, about a sixth seen once. Sequenced input: blood, either unsorted or a sorted T cell fraction (not recorded which). These receptors came from a human donor who was either an allogeneic HSCT recipient or a stem cell or donor lymphocyte infusion donor (not recorded which). It is not recorded whose cells these are; they may come from a transplant donor.

V gene TRBV7-9 combines with J gene TRBJ2-7, with TRBD1 identical over 8 bases. V shed 5 bases, J shed 7 bases, and the junction held 7 bases outside the gene matches. The CDR3 runs to 13 residues. The germline gives CDR1 SEHNR, CDR2 FQNEAQ (reference sequence). The CDR3 here is CASSRQGAKEQYF. The CDR3 nucleotides read TGTGCCAGCAGCCGTCAGGGGGCTAAGGAGCAGTACTTC.

This clonotype was seen a few times. V and J are TRBV5-1 and TRBJ1-6, with D possibly matching TRBD1 (6 bases). The CDR3 runs 14 residues. Germline CDR1 reads SGHRS; CDR2 reads YFSETQ. Trimming shortened V by 4 bases and J by 10 bases, and 15 bases separated the two germline ends. The CDR3 region is CASSPRGGDSPLHF. In DNA form, the CDR3 reads TGCGCCAGCAGCCCTAGAGGGGGAGACTCACCCCTCCACTTT.

This clonotype was seen a few times. The V gene is TRBV4-3, the J gene TRBJ2-7, with D unresolved. CDR1 is LGHNA and CDR2 is YSLEER in the germline V gene. V was trimmed by 1 base and J by 3 bases, leaving 7 bases between them. The CDR3 has 13 amino acids. The DNA of the CDR3 is TGCGCCAGCAGCCAAGTCCTGTTCTACGAGCAGTACTTC. Its translation is CASSQVLFYEQYF.

In this sample, this clonotype turned up a few times. This sequence joins TRBV27 and TRBJ2-1, with 9 bases identical to TRBD1. V shed 6 bases, J shed 5 bases, and the junction held 5 bases outside the gene matches. This CDR3 spans 14 amino acids. CDR1 MNHEY and CDR2 SMNVEV come from the germline V gene (reference sequence). The CDR3 DNA sequence: TGTGCCAGCAGAACAGGGGGCTTAGACAATGAGCAGTTCTTC. As protein: CASRTGGLDNEQFF.

This clonotype has only a few counts. The genes are TRBV4-1 and TRBJ2-3, with TRBD2 as a possible D gene (5 bases). Germline lookup yields CDR1 MGHRA and CDR2 YSYEKL. The ends were cut back, 0 bases at V and 6 bases at J, with 10 bases in the middle. CDR3 length: 14 amino acids. The CDR3: CASSQDTGRDTQYF. Here the CDR3 DNA reads TGCGCCAGCAGCCAAGATACGGGAAGGGATACGCAGTATTTT.

Only a few counts were recorded for this clonotype. This rearrangement joins TRBV3-1 to TRBJ2-4, with 8 bases fitting TRBD2. CDR1 is LGHDT and CDR2 is YNNKEL in the germline V gene (reference sequence). CDR3 length: 17 amino acids. The V and J ends lost 0 bases and 6 bases, in that order; junction bases with no gene match: 10. For the CDR3, the DNA is TGTGCCAGCAGCCAAGACAAGAGCGGGAGACTAGGAAACATTCAGTACTTC. This sequence encodes CASSQDKSGRLGNIQYF.

There are a few counts of this clonotype. V gene TRBV7-8 combines with J gene TRBJ2-3; 14 nucleotides align to TRBD2. Germline V gene lookup returns CDR1 SGHVS and CDR2 FQNEAQ. This CDR3 has 16 amino acids. With V trimmed by 5 bases and J by 5 bases, 6 bases remained unmatched. The CDR3 DNA is TGTGCCAGCAGCCGGACTAGCGGGGGGCCCGGAGATACGCAGTATTTT. Its translation: CASSRTSGGPGDTQYF.

V is TRBV12-3 or TRBV12-4 and J is TRBJ2-1; D might be TRBD1 (7 bases). The CDR3 runs 14 residues. Trimming took 6 bases from V and 8 from J, leaving 17 bases between them. The DNA for the CDR3 is TGTGCCAGCAGCCAGATTGGAGGGGGCGATGAGCAGTTCTTC. As protein: CASSQIGGGDEQFF.